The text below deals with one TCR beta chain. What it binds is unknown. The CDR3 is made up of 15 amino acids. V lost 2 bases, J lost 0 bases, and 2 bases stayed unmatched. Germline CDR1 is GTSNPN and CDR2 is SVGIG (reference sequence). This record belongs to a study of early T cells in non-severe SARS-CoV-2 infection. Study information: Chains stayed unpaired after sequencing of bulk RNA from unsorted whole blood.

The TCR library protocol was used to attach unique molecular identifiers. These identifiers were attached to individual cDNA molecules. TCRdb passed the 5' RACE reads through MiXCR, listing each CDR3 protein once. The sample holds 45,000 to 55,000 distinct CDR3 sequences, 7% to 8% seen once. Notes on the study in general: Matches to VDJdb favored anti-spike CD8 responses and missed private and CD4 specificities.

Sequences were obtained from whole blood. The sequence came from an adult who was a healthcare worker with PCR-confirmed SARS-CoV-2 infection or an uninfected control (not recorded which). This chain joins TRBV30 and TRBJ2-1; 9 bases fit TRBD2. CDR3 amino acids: CAWSSGGSSYNEQFF. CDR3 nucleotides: TGTGCCTGGAGTAGCGGGGGGAGCTCCTACAATGAGCAGTTCTTC.